The 2 T cell receptor beta chains listed next were all sequenced from one sample in a study of monozygotic twins with cystic fibrosis. Clones were read by immunoSEQ multiplex PCR, and TCRdb kept only the in-frame ones, dropping some. The profile covers around 30,000 clones, with roughly 90% appearing a single time and roughly 0.85% taken by the ten largest. Sequences were obtained from blood. Receptors were obtained from a girl aged 2 to 9 with cystic fibrosis.

The J gene is TRBJ1-1, the V gene TRBV5-1; D remains ambiguous. Per the germline V gene, CDR1 is SGHRS and CDR2 is YFSETQ. CDR3 length: 12 amino acids. Deletions cut 2 bases from V and 8 bases from J, with 10 bases between. The CDR3 DNA is TGCGCCAGCAGCTTTACCGGGCAGGAAGCTTTCTTT. Translation: CASSFTGQEAFF.

J is TRBJ1-1 and V is TRBV19; D might be TRBD1 (5 bases). Germline CDR1 and CDR2: LNHDA and SQIVND (reference sequence). The germline V and J ends were trimmed by 3 bases and 1 base, with 9 bases remaining between them. The CDR3 sequence is 14 residues long. This chain's CDR3 is CASSIRRGNTEAFF. The CDR3 region has the DNA TGTGCCAGTAGTATCCGGAGGGGGAACACTGAAGCTTTCTTT.